These 25 T cell receptor beta chains originate from one sample sequenced in a study of blood T cell repertoires in COVID-19. Only in-frame clones appear in the TCRdb table, and some are missing; sequencing was by immunoSEQ multiplex PCR. In the table there are roughly 440,000 clones, approximately 89% of which are singletons. Sequencing was done on a sample of peripheral blood. The receptors come from a woman aged 45-65 years with COVID-19, enrolled during active disease.

The count of this clone is one. V usage is TRBV13 and J usage is TRBJ1-2, with 10 bases fitting TRBD1. V shed 5 bases and J 4 bases; nucleotides not matched to a gene: 10. Per germline, CDR1 PRHDT and CDR2 FYEKMQ (reference sequence). CDR3 size: 16 residues. CDR3: CASSEGQGETSYGYTF. The CDR3 DNA reads TGTGCCAGCAGCGAAGGACAGGGGGAAACTAGCTATGGCTACACCTTC.

This clone has a handful of counts. This rearrangement joins TRBV2 to TRBJ2-1; the match to TRBD2 covers 8 bases. Trimming took 3 bases from V and 5 from J; bases not matched to a gene: 15. Per the germline V gene, CDR1 is SNHLY and CDR2 is FYNNEI. The CDR3 is 18 residues long. This CDR3 reads CASSDSGHTGTRDNEQFF. The CDR3 nucleotides are TGTGCCAGCAGTGATTCCGGTCACACCGGGACTAGGGACAATGAGCAGTTCTTC.

V usage is TRBV2 and J usage is TRBJ2-2, with TRBD1 identical over 8 bases. V was clipped by 10 bases and J by 6 bases; unmatched bases: 10. Germline CDR1 reads SNHLY; CDR2 reads FYNNEI. The CDR3 length is 14 residues. This chain's CDR3 is CATQEGQAAGELFF. In DNA form, the CDR3 reads TGTGCCACCCAAGAGGGACAGGCCGCCGGGGAGCTGTTTTTT.

The chain couples TRBV2 to TRBJ1-5; D is unresolved. Germline CDR1 reads SNHLY; CDR2 reads FYNNEI. The CDR3 covers 12 residues. V gave up 7 bases and J gave up 4 bases, with 8 bases separating them. DNA of the CDR3: TGTGCCAGCAACGCAGCGAATCAGCCCCAGCATTTT. It specifies CASNAANQPQHF.

The chain carries TRBV15 and TRBJ1-2; TRBD1 might be the D (6 bases). There are 14 residues in the CDR3. Germline CDR1 is LNHNV and CDR2 is YYDKDF (reference sequence). V dropped 0 bases and J dropped 4 bases, with 9 bases sitting between them. The chain's CDR3 is CATSRDEQGYGYTF. For the CDR3, the DNA is TGTGCCACCAGCAGAGATGAACAGGGCTATGGCTACACCTTC.

The chain is built from TRBV6-4 and TRBJ1-1; weak D call: TRBD1 (5 bases). CDR3 length: 14 amino acids. V was shortened by 6 bases and J by 4 bases, with 15 bases between the two germline ends. Germline CDR1 is MRHNA and CDR2 is SNTAGT. CDR3 nucleotide sequence: TGTGCCAGCAGGGCAGGGTGGGGAAGCACTGAAGCTTTCTTT. Protein: CASRAGWGSTEAFF.

The chain combines TRBV6-5 with TRBJ2-2, with a possible D match to TRBD2 (6 bases). CDR3 length: 14 amino acids. Trimming took off 11 bases at V and 5 bases at J, with 18 bases between the two ends. Germline V gene lookup returns CDR1 MNHEY and CDR2 SVGAGI. The CDR3 coding sequence is TGTGCCGTTCCTCGGGGACTCCTTACCGGGGAGCTGTTTTTT. As protein: CAVPRGLLTGELFF.

Worth noting for this clone: The germline gene is not matched at one end of the junction; a read error may be the cause. V gene TRBV11-2 combines with J gene TRBJ1-3; 8 bases are shared with TRBD1. The CDR3 has 13 residues. Germline V gives CDR1 SGHAT, CDR2 FQNNGV. CDR3 in DNA: TGTGCCAGCAGCGTTGAGACAGGGGCGCTTACCTCTTTT. This codes for CASSVETGALTSF.

V is TRBV7-6 and J is TRBJ2-1; D may be TRBD1 (5 bases). Per the germline V gene, CDR1 is SGHVS and CDR2 is FNYEAQ. The V end was cut by 3 bases, the J end by 7 bases, with 16 bases between. This CDR3 spans 15 amino acids. Here the CDR3 DNA reads TGTGCCAGCAGCTTCGGTCAGGGTGTGACTAATGAGCAGTTCTTC. It is translated as CASSFGQGVTNEQFF.

CDR3 DNA sequence: TGCAGCGTTGAGAGAGCCAGGGGGCTTGATCCCGGGGAGCTGTTTTTT. Encoded protein: CSVERARGLDPGELFF. The J gene is TRBJ2-2, the V gene TRBV29-1; 8 nucleotides agree with TRBD1. Trimming at V came to 3 bases and at J to 6 bases, leaving 12 bases not matched to a gene. This CDR3 is built from 16 residues. Looked up from germline, CDR1 is SQVTM and CDR2 is ANQGSEA.

This clone was recorded a few times. This chain joins TRBV25-1 and TRBJ1-3, with D tentatively TRBD1 (5 bases). This CDR3 contains 13 residues. V was trimmed by 2 bases and J by 7 bases, leaving 9 bases between them. Germline-derived CDR1 and CDR2 are MGHDK and SYGVNS. This CDR3 is CASSEPGGNTIYF. CDR3 nucleotide sequence: TGTGCCAGCAGTGAACCGGGGGGGAACACCATATATTTT. The variable domain in full, with the rest retrieved from reference TRBV25-1 and TRBJ1-3, is EADIYQTPRYLVIGTGKKITLECSQTMGHDKMYWYQQDPGMELHLIHYSYGVNSTEKGDLSSESTVSRIRTEHFPLTLESARPSHTSQYLCASSEPGGNTIYFGEGSWLTVV.

This clone appeared a few times. The gene calls are TRBV10-3 and TRBJ1-2; a weak D match, TRBD1 (6 bases). The germline CDR1 and CDR2 sequences are ENHRY and SYGVKD. The germline V and J ends were trimmed by 5 bases and 8 bases, with 12 bases remaining between them. CDR3 length equals 12 residues. Here the CDR3 DNA reads TGTGCCATCAGTCGGGAGGGGGACGGCTACACCTTC. Translating gives CAISREGDGYTF.

The chain is built from TRBV5-1 and TRBJ1-1; D possibly corresponds to TRBD1 (5 bases). Trimming stripped 7 bases from V and 2 bases from J, with 18 bases between. The germline V gene has CDR1 SGHRS and CDR2 YFSETQ. The CDR3 consists of 15 residues. The CDR3 DNA is TGCGCCAGCGTGGGGCAGCCGGGCGTAAACACTGAAGCTTTCTTT. This codes for CASVGQPGVNTEAFF.

The rearrangement links TRBV12-3 or TRBV12-4 to TRBJ2-1; no reliable D call. The CDR3 sequence is 12 residues long. Trimming stripped 4 bases from V and 9 bases from J, with 10 bases between. Here the CDR3 DNA reads TGTGCCAGCAGTTCCGCAGGCAGTGAGCAGTTCTTC. Residues: CASSSAGSEQFF.

DNA of the CDR3: TGTGCCAGCAGCCCTCCTGCTGGGGGCCATAGCAATCAGCCCCAGCATTTT. This codes for CASSPPAGGHSNQPQHF. The genes are TRBV6-2 or TRBV6-3 and TRBJ1-5; a weak D match, TRBD1 (6 bases). The germline V gene encodes CDR1 MNHEY and CDR2 SVGEGT. Trimming took off 6 bases at V and 0 bases at J, with 18 bases between the two ends. The CDR3 extends over 17 amino acids.

The V gene is TRBV11-2, the J gene TRBJ2-1, with D maybe TRBD1 (6 bases). Germline V gene sequence: CDR1 SGHAT, CDR2 FQNNGV. This CDR3 comprises 13 residues. Trimming shortened V by 7 bases and J by 7 bases, and 14 bases separated the two germline ends. CDR3 in DNA: TGTGCCAGCAACAATGTCAGGGGTAATGAGCAGTTCTTC. Its translation: CASNNVRGNEQFF.

The CDR3 DNA reads as TGTGCCAGCAGTTACTCAAAGGGGAAGAATGAGCAGTTCTTC. Translating gives CASSYSKGKNEQFF. The chain has TRBV6-5 and TRBJ2-1, with D possibly being TRBD1 (5 bases). The CDR3 is made up of 14 amino acids. CDR1 MNHEY and CDR2 SVGAGI come from the germline V gene. V was trimmed by 0 bases and J by 7 bases, leaving 10 bases between them.

In its sample, this clone was seen a few times. J is TRBJ1-2 and V is TRBV11-2; 7 bases fit TRBD1. With V trimmed by 5 bases and J by 1 base, 1 base remained unmatched. The CDR3 has 13 amino acids. Germline loops: CDR1 SGHAT, CDR2 FQNNGV. CDR3 bases: TGTGCCAGCAGCCCAGGGGGTAACTATGGCTACACCTTC. This sequence encodes CASSPGGNYGYTF.

The V call is TRBV9, the J call TRBJ1-2; unclear D gene. Germline V gene data show CDR1 as SGDLS and CDR2 as YYNGEE. V lost 4 bases to trimming and J lost 8 bases, with 15 bases between them. This CDR3 comprises 13 residues. CDR3 coding DNA: TGTGCCAGCAGCTCAAGCCGGTTATGGGGCTACACCTTC. Translating it yields CASSSSRLWGYTF.

The rearrangement uses TRBV19 and TRBJ1-2; 8 bases agree with TRBD1. This CDR3 comprises 13 residues. Germline CDR1 is LNHDA and CDR2 is SQIVND (reference sequence). This CDR3 is CGTSGGAGYGYTF. As DNA, the CDR3 is TGTGGAACCTCAGGGGGCGCCGGGTATGGCTACACCTTC.

The rearrangement uses TRBV28 and TRBJ1-2, with no clear D. The germline V gene encodes CDR1 MDHEN and CDR2 SYDVKM. The CDR3 totals 14 residues. V was pared by 7 bases and J by 4 bases, with 16 bases between. Here the CDR3 reads CASISSGTVYGYTF. The CDR3 DNA is TGTGCCAGCATCTCATCGGGAACCGTCTATGGCTACACCTTC.

The V and J genes are TRBV10-1 and TRBJ2-1, with 7 bases identical to TRBD2. CDR1 is WNHNN and CDR2 is SYGVQD in the germline V gene (reference sequence). J gave up 8 bases and V 4 bases, and 17 bases lay outside the gene matches. The CDR3 sequence is 17 residues long. CDR3 coding DNA: TGCGCCAGCAGTGGAGGCGGGGGTCCCACCTCCCTCGATGAGCAGTTCTTC. Protein: CASSGGGGPTSLDEQFF.

The rearrangement uses TRBV11-2 and TRBJ1-6; 8 bases align to TRBD1. The CDR3 runs 16 residues. CDR1 is SGHAT, CDR2 FQNNGV, per germline. J lost 1 base, V lost 2 bases, and 1 base had no gene match. CDR3 amino acids: CASSLRDRSYNSPLHF. The CDR3 DNA follows: TGTGCCAGCAGCTTAAGGGACAGGTCCTATAATTCACCCCTCCACTTT. Looking up the rest from reference TRBV11-2 and TRBJ1-6 gives the full variable domain: EAGVAQSPRYKIIEKRQSVAFWCNPISGHATLYWYQQILGQGPKLLIQFQNNGVVDDSQLPKDRFSAERLKGVDSTLKIQPAKLEDSAVYLCASSLRDRSYNSPLHFGNGTRLTVT.

V usage is TRBV6-6 and J usage is TRBJ2-7; perhaps TRBD1 as D (5 bases). The CDR3 contains 11 residues. CDR1 is MNHNY and CDR2 is SVGAGI in the germline V gene (reference sequence). DNA of the CDR3: TGTGCGACAGTACTCTCCTACGAGCAGTACTTC. Its translation is CATVLSYEQYF.

This clone was counted between two and nine times. This rearrangement joins TRBV5-6 to TRBJ2-7, with D hard to call. Trimming stripped 2 bases from V and 3 bases from J, with 6 bases between. In germline, CDR1 is SGHDT, CDR2 YYEEEE. CDR3 length equals 12 residues. CDR3 amino acids: CASSFRLYEQYF. The DNA of the CDR3 is TGTGCCAGCAGCTTTCGACTCTACGAGCAGTACTTC.